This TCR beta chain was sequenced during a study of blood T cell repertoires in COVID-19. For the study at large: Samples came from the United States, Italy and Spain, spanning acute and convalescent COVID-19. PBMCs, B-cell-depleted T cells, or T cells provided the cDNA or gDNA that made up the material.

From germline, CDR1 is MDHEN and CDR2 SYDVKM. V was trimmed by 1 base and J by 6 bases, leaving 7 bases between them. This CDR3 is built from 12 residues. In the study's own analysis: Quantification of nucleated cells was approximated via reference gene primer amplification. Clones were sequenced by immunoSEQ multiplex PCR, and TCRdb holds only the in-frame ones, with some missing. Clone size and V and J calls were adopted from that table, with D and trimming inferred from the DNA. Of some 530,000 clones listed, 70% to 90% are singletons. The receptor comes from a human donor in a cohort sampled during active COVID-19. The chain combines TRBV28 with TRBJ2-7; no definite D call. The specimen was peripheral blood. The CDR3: CASSLSWSEQYF. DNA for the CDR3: TGTGCCAGCAGTTTATCATGGAGCGAGCAGTACTTC.